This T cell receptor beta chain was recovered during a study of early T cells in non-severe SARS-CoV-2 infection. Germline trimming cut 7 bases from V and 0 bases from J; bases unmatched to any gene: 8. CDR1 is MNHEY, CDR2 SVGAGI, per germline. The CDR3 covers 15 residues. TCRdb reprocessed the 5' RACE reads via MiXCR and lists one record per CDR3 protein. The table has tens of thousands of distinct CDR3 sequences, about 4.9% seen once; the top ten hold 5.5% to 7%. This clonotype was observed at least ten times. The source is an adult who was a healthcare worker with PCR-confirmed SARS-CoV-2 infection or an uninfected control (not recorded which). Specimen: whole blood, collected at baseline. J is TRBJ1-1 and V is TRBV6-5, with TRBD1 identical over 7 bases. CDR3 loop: CASIPDRAMNTEAFF. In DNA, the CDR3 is TGTGCCAGCATCCCAGACAGGGCCATGAACACTGAAGCTTTCTTT.